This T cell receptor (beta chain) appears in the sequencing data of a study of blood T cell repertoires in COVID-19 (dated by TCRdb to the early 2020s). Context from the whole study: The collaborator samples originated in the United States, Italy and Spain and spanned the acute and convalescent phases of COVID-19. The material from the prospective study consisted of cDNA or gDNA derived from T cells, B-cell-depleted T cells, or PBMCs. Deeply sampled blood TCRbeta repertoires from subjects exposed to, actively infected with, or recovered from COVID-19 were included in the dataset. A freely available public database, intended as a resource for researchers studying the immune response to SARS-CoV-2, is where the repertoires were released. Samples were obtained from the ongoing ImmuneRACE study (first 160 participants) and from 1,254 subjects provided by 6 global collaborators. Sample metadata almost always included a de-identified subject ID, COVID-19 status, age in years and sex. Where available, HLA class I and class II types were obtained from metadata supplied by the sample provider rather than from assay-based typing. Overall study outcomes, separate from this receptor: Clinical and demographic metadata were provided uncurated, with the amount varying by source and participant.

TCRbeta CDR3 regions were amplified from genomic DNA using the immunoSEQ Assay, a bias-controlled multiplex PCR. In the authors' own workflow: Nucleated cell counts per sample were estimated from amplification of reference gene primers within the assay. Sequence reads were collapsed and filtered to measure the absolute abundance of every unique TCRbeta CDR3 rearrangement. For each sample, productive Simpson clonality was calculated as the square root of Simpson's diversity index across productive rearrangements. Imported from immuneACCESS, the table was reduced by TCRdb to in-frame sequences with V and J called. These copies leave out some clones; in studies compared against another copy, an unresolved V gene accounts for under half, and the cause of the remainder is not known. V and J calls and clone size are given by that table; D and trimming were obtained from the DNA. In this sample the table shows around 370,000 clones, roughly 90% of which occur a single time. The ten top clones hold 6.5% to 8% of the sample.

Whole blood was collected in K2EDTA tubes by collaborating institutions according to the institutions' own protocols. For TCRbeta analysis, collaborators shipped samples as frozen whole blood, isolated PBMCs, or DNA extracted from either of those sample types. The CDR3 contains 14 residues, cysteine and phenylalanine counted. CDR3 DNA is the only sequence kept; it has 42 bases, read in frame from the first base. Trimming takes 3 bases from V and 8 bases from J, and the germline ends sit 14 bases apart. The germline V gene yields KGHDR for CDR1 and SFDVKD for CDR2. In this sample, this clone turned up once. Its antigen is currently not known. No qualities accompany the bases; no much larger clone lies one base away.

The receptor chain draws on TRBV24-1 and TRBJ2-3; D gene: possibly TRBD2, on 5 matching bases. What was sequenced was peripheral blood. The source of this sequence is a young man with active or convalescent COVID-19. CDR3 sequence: CATSDGRLEPTQYF. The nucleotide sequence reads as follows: TGTGCCACCAGTGATGGGAGACTGGAGCCTACGCAGTATTTT.